This T cell receptor beta chain originates from a study of identical twins. General study points: The study based its conclusions on cross-sectional statistical analysis and did not follow the same donors. Twins showed weaker excess sharing in their beta out-of-frame sequences. Abundant beta clonotypes from cord blood had fewer insertions, unlike memory repertoires, which showed none.

TCRdb passed the 5' RACE reads through MiXCR, listing each CDR3 protein once. The repertoire consists of approximately 220,000 distinct CDR3 sequences, with roughly 7.5% occurring once and the leading ten covering around 2.1%. On this clonotype: Its antigen is unidentified.

The same data also contributed to another study, on yellow fever vaccine responses in identical twins.

Sequencing was carried out using memory (CD45RO+) T cells sorted from blood. The source is a woman between 18 and 30 years old in good health.

The CDR3 region has the DNA TGTGCCATCAGTGAGGTTAGGGGGTTGGGCCAAGAGACCCAGTACTTC. Its protein is CAISEVRGLGQETQYF. This rearrangement joins TRBV10-3 to TRBJ2-5; tentative D call: TRBD1 (6 bases). The germline gives CDR1 ENHRY, CDR2 SYGVKD. CDR3 length: 16 amino acids. Trimming pared 2 bases from V and 1 base from J, leaving 14 bases between.